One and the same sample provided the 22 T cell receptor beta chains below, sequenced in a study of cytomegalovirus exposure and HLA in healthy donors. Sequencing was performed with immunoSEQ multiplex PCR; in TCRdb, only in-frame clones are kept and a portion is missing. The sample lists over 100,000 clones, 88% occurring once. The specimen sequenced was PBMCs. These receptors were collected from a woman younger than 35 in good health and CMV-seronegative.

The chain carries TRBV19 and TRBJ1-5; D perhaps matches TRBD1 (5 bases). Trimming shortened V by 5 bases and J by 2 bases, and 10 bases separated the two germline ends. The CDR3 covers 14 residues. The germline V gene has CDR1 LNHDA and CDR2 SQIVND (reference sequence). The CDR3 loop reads CASSGGAGNQPQHF. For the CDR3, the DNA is TGTGCCAGTAGTGGAGGGGCAGGCAATCAGCCCCAGCATTTT.

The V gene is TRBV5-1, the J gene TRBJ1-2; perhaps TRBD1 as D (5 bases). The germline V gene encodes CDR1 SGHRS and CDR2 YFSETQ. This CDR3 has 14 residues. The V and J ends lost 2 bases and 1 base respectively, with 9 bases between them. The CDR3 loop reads CASSFMTDNYGYTF. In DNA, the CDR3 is TGCGCCAGCAGCTTCATGACAGATAACTATGGCTACACCTTC.

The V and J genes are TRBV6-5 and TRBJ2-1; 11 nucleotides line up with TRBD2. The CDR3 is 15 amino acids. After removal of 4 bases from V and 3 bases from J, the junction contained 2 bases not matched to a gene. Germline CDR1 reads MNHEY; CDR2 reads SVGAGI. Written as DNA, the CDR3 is TGTGCCAGCAGTTCCCTAGCGGGAGGCTACAATGAGCAGTTCTTC. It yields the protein CASSSLAGGYNEQFF.

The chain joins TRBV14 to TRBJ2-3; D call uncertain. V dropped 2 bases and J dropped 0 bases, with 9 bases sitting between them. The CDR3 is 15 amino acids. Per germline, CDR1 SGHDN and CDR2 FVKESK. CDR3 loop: CASSQQISSTDTQYF. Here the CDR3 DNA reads TGTGCCAGCAGCCAACAAATAAGCAGCACAGATACGCAGTATTTT.

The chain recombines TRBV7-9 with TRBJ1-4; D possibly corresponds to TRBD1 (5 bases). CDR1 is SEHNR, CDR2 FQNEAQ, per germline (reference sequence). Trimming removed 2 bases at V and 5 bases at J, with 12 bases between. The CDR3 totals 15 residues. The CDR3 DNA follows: TGTGCCAGCAGCTTATCCCCAGGGCGGAATGAAAAACTGTTTTTT. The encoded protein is CASSLSPGRNEKLFF.

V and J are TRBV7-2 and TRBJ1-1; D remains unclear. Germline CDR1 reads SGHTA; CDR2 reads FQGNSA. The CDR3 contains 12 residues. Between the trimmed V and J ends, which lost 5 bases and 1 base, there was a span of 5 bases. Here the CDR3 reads CASSTRNTEAFF. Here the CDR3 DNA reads TGTGCCAGCAGCACTAGGAACACTGAAGCTTTCTTT.

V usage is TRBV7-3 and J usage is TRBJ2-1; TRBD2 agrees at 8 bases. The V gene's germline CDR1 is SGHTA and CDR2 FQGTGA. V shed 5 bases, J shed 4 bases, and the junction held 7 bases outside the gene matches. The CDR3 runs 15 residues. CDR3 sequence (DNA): TGTGCCAGCAGCCCCACACTAGCGGCTTACAATGAGCAGTTCTTC. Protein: CASSPTLAAYNEQFF.

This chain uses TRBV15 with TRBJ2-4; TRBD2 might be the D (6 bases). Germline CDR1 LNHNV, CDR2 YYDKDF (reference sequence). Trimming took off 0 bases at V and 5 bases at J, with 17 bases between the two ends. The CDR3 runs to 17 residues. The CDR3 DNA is TGTGCCACCAGCAGAGAAGGGTTTGGGGGGACCCAAAACATTCAGTACTTC. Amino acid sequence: CATSREGFGGTQNIQYF.

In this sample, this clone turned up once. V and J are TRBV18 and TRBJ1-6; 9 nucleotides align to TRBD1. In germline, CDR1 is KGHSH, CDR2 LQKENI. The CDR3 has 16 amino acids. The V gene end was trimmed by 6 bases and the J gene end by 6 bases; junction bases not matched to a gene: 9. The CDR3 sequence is CASSPSPDRGNSPLHF. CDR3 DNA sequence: TGTGCCAGCTCGCCGAGCCCGGACAGGGGTAATTCACCCCTCCACTTT.

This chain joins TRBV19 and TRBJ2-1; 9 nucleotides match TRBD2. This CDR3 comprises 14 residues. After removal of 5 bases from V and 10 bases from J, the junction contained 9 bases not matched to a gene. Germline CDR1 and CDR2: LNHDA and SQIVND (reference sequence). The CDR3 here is CASSWLAGRNEQFF. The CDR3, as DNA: TGTGCCAGTAGTTGGCTAGCGGGACGTAACGAGCAGTTCTTC.

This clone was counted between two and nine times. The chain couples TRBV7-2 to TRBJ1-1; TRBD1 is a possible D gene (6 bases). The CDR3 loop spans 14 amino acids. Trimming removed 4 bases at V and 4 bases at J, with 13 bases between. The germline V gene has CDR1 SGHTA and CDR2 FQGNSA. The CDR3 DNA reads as TGTGCCAGCAGCTCAACAGGGACCTCCACTGAAGCTTTCTTT. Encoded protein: CASSSTGTSTEAFF.

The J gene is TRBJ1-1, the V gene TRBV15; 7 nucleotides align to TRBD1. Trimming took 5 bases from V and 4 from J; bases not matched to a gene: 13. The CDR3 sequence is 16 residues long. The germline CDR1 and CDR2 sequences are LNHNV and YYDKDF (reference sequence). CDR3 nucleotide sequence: TGTGCCACCAGCTCGGGTATAGTCGACAGGGTCACTGAAGCTTTCTTT. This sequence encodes CATSSGIVDRVTEAFF.

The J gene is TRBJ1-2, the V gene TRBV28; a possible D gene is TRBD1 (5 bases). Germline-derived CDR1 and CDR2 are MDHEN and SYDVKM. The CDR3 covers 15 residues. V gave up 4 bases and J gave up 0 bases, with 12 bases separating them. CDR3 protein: CASSSPKTANYGYTF. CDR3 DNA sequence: TGTGCCAGCAGTTCTCCAAAGACAGCTAACTATGGCTACACCTTC.

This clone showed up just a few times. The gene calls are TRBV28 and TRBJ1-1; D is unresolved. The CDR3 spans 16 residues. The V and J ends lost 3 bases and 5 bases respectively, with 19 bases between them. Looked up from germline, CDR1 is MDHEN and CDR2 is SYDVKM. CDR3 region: CASSFPKHMVRTEAFF. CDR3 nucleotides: TGTGCCAGCAGTTTTCCCAAACACATGGTGAGGACTGAAGCTTTCTTT.

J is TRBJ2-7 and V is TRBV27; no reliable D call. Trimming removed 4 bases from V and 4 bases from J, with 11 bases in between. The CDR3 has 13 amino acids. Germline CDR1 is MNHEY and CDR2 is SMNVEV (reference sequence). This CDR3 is CASSSSVTYEQYF. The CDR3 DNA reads TGTGCCAGCAGTTCCTCTGTGACTTACGAGCAGTACTTC.

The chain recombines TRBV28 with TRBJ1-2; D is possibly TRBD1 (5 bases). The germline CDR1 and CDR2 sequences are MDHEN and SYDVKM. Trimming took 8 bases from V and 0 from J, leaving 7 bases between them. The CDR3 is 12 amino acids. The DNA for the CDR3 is TGTGCCAGCTCGACAGCTAACTATGGCTACACCTTC. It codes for CASSTANYGYTF.

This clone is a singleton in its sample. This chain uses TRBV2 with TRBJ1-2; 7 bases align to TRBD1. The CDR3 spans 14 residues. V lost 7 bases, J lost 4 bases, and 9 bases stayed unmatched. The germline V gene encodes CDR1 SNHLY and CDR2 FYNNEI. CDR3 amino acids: CASTSSGGFYGYTF. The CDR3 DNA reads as TGTGCCAGCACGTCGTCAGGGGGATTCTATGGCTACACCTTC.

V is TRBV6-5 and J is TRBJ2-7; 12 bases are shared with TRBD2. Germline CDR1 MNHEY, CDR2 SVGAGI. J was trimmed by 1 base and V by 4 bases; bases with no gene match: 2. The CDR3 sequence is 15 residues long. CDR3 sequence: CASSSLAGGSYEQYF. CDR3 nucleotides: TGTGCCAGCAGTTCCCTAGCGGGGGGGTCCTACGAGCAGTACTTC.

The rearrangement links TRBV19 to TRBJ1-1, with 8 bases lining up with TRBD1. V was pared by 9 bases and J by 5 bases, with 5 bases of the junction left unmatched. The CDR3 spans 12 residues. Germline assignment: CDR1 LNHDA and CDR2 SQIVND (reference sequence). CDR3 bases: TGTGCCAGCTTCAGGGGGCGGACTGAAGCTTTCTTT. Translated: CASFRGRTEAFF.

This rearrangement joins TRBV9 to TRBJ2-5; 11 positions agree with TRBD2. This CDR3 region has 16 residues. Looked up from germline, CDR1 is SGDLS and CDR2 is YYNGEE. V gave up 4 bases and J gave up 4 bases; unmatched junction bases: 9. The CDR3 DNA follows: TGTGCCAGCAGCACGGGACTAGCGGACCCACCAGAGACCCAGTACTTC. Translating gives CASSTGLADPPETQYF. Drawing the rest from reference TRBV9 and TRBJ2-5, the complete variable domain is DSGVTQTPKHLITATGQRVTLRCSPRSGDLSVYWYQQSLDQGLQFLIQYYNGEERAKGNILERFSAQQFPDLHSELNLSSLELGDSALYFCASSTGLADPPETQYFGPGTRLLVL.

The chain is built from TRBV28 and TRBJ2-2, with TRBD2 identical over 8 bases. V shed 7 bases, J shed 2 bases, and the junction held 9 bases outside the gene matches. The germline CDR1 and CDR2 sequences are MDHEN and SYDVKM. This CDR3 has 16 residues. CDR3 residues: CASTQAGVKNTGELFF. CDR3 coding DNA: TGTGCCAGCACTCAAGCGGGGGTGAAAAACACCGGGGAGCTGTTTTTT.

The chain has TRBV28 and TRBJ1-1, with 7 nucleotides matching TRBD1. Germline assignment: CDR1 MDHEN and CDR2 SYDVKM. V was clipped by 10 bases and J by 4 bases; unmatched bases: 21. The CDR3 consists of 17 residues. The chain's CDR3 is CATTQGDRALGGTEAFF. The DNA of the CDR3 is TGTGCCACCACCCAGGGGGACAGAGCCCTGGGGGGCACTGAAGCTTTCTTT.